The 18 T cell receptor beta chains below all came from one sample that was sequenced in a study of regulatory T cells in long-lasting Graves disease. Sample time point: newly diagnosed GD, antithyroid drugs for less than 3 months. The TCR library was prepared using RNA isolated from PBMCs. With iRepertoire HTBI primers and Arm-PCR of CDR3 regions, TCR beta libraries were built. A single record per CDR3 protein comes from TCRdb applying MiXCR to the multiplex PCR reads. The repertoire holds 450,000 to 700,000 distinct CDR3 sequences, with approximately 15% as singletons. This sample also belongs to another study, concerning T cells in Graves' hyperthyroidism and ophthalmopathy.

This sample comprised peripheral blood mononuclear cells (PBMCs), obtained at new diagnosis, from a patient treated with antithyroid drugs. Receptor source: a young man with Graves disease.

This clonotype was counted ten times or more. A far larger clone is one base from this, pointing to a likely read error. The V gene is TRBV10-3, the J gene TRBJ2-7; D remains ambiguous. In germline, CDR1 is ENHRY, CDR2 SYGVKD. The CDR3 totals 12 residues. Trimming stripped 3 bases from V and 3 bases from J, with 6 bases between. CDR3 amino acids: CAISDSDYEQYF. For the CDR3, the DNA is TGTGCCATCAGTGACAGTGACTACGAGCAGTACTTC.

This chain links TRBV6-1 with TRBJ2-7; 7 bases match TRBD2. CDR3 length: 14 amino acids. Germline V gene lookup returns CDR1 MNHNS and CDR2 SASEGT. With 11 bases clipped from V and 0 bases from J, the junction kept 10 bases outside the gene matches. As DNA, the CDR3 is TGTGCCTCATCTCGGGCGGGAGCCTCCTACGAGCAGTACTTC. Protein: CASSRAGASYEQYF.

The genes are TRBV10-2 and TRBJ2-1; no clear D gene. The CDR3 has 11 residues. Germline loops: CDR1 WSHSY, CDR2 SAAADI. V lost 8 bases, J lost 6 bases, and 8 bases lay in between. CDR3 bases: TGCGCCAGCGGCCAGACCAATGAGCAGTTCTTC. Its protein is CASGQTNEQFF.

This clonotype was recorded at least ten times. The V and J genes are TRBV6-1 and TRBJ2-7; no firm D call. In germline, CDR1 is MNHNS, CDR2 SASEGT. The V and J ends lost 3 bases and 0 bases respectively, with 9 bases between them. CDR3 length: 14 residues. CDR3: CASSDRHRSYEQYF. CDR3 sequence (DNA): TGTGCCAGCAGTGACCGACACCGCTCCTACGAGCAGTACTTC.

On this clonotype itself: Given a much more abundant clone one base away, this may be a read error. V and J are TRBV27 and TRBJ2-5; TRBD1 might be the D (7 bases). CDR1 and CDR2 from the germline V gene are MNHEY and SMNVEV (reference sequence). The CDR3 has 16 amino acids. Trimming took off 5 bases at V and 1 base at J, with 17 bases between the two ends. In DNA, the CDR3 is TGTGCCAGCAGTCCAAATAGGCAGGGGGGCCAAGAGACCCAGTACTTC. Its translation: CASSPNRQGGQETQYF.

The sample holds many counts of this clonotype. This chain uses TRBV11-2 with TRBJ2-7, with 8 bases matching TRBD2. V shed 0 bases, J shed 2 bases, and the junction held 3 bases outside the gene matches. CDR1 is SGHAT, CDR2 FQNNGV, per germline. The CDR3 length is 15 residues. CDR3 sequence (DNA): TGTGCCAGCAGCTTAGAGGGGACTAGTACCTACGAGCAGTACTTC. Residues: CASSLEGTSTYEQYF.

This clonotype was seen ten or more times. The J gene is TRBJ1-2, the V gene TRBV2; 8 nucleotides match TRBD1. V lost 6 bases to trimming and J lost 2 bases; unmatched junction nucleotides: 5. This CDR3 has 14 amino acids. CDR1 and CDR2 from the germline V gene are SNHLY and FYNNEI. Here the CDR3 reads CASRTGVPNYGYTF. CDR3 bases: TGTGCCAGCAGGACAGGGGTCCCAAACTATGGCTACACCTTC.

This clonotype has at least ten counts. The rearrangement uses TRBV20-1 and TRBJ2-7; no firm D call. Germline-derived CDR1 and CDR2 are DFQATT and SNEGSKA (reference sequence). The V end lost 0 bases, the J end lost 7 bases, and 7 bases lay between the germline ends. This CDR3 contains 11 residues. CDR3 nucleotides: TGCAGTGCTAGAGAAGTGGAGGAGCAGTACTTC. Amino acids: CSAREVEEQYF.

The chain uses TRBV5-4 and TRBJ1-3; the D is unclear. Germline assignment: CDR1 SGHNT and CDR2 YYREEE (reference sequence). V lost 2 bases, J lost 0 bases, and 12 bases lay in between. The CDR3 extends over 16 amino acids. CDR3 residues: CASSFSAGLSGNTIYF. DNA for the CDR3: TGTGCCAGCAGCTTTAGCGCGGGCCTCTCTGGAAACACCATATATTTT. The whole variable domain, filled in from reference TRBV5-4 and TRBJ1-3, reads ETGVTQSPTHLIKTRGQQVTLRCSSQSGHNTVSWYQQALGQGPQFIFQYYREEENGRGNFPPRFSGLQFPNYSSELNVNALELDDSALYLCASSFSAGLSGNTIYFGEGSWLTVV.

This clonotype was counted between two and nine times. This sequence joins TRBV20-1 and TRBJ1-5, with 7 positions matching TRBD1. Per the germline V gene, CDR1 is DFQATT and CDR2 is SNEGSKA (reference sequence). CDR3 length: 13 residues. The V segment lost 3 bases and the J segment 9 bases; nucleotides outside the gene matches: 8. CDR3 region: CSARKEGQRPQHF. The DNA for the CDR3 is TGCAGTGCTAGGAAGGAGGGACAGAGGCCCCAGCATTTT.

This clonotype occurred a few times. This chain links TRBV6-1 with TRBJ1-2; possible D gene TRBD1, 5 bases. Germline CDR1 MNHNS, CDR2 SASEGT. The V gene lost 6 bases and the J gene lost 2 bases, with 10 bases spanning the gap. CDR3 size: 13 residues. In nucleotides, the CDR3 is TGTGCCAGCAGCCGCCGGGACAACTATGGCTACACCTTC. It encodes CASSRRDNYGYTF.

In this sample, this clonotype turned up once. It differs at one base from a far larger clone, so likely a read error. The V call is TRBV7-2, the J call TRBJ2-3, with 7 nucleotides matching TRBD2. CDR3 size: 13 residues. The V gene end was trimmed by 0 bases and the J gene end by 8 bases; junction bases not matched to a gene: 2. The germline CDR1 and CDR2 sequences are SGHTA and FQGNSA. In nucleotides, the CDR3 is TGTGCCAGCAGCTTAGCCTCGGGGGGTACGCAGTATTTT. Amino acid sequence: CASSLASGGTQYF. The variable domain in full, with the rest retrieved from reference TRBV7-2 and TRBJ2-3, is GAGVSQSPSNKVTEKGKDVELRCDPISGHTALYWYRQSLGQGLEFLIYFQGNSAPDKSGLPSDRFSAERTGGSVSTLTIQRTQQEDSAVYLCASSLASGGTQYFGPGTRLTVL.

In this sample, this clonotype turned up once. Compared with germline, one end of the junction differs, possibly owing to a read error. CDR3 protein: CASSEDRFLAKNIQYF. In nucleotides, the CDR3 is TGTGCCAGCAGCGAAGACAGATTCTTAGCCAAAAACATTCAGTACTTC. The genes are TRBV3-1 and TRBJ2-4; perhaps TRBD1 as D (5 bases). Germline V gene lookup returns CDR1 LGHDT and CDR2 YNNKEL (reference sequence). This CDR3 has 16 residues.

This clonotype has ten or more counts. CDR3 DNA sequence: TGTGCCAGCAGCCCTGTGACAGGGGGGCTTGAGCAGTTCTTC. This sequence encodes CASSPVTGGLEQFF. The V gene is TRBV16, the J gene TRBJ2-1; 9 bases line up with TRBD1. With V trimmed by 4 bases and J by 9 bases, 7 bases remained unmatched. This CDR3 region has 14 residues. Germline V gives CDR1 KGHSY, CDR2 FQNENV. The full variable domain, rest sourced from reference TRBV16 and TRBJ2-1, is GEEVAQTPKHLVRGEGQKAKLYCAPIKGHSYVFWYQQVLKNEFKFLISFQNENVFDETGMPKERFSAKCLPNSPCSLEIQATKLEDSAVYFCASSPVTGGLEQFFGPGTRLTVL.

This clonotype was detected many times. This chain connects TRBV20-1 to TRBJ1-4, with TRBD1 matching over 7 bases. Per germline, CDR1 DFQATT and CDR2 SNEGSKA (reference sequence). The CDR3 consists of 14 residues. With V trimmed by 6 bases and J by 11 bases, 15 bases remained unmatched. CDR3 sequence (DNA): TGCAGTGCCCTAGCCGACGGAGGGGGCGGGAAACTGTTTTTT. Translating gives CSALADGGGGKLFF.

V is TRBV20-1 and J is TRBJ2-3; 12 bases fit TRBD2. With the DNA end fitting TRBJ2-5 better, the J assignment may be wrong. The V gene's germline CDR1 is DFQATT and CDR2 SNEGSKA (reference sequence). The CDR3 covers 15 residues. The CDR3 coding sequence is TGCAGTGCATCGAGACTAGCGGGAGCACAGGAGACCCAGTACTTC. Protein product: CSASRLAGAQETQYF.

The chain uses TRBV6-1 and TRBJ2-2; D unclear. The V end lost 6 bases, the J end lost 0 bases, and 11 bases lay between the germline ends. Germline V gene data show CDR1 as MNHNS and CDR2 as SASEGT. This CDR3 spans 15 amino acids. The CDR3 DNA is TGTGCCAGCAGCCCTACAGCTGCGAACACCGGGGAGCTGTTTTTT. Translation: CASSPTAANTGELFF.

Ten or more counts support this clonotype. Written as DNA, the CDR3 is TGTGCCAGCAGTTACTCGGGGGGGGCCACAGATACGCAGTATTTT. Amino acid sequence: CASSYSGGATDTQYF. The chain uses TRBV6-5 and TRBJ2-3; a weak D match, TRBD2 (7 bases). The length of the CDR3 is 15 residues. CDR1 is MNHEY and CDR2 is SVGAGI in the germline V gene. V was cut by 0 bases and J by 2 bases, with 9 bases left in between.